What follows are 14 T cell receptor beta chains derived from one specimen sequenced in a study of human T cells and chemical hapten exposure. TCRdb called the RACE reads again in MiXCR, with one record for every CDR3 protein. The sample lists 85,000 or so distinct CDR3 sequences; around a tenth were seen once. Time point specified: patch test 2, 6 weeks after DPC sensitization. The treatment: therapeutic diphenylcyclopropenone sensitization with weekly scalp DPC. The starting material was whole blood, obtained in connection with sensitization to the hapten diphenylcyclopropenone (DPC). All receptors derive from a man aged 18-30 years with alopecia areata. Some clones in this sample may be carry-over from other donors' samples.

In this sample, this clonotype turned up many times. The chain joins TRBV7-3 to TRBJ1-6; 7 positions agree with TRBD1. Looked up from germline, CDR1 is SGHTA and CDR2 is FQGTGA. This CDR3 comprises 14 residues. V was clipped by 6 bases and J by 8 bases; unmatched bases: 7. CDR3 sequence: CASSIAGGDSPLHF. The DNA for the CDR3 is TGTGCCAGCAGTATAGCAGGGGGGGATTCACCCCTCCACTTT.

At least ten counts were recorded for this clonotype. The chain employs TRBV6-2 or TRBV6-3 and TRBJ1-5, with D unclear. V was clipped by 0 bases and J by 5 bases, with 17 bases between them. The CDR3 is made up of 17 amino acids. Germline V gives CDR1 MNHEY, CDR2 SVGEGT. The DNA for the CDR3 is TGTGCCAGCAGTTACTCGACCGAGTGGGTGAGTGATCAGCCCCAGCATTTT. Amino acid sequence: CASSYSTEWVSDQPQHF.

This clonotype was counted only a few times. This rearrangement joins TRBV28 to TRBJ2-7, with D unresolved. The ends were cut back, 6 bases at V and 7 bases at J, with 10 bases in the middle. Germline lookup yields CDR1 MDHEN and CDR2 SYDVKM. CDR3 length: 11 amino acids. The CDR3 sequence: CASSLLAEQYF. CDR3 bases: TGTGCCAGCAGCCTACTGGCGGAGCAGTACTTC.

This clonotype was seen ten or more times. The rearrangement links TRBV27 to TRBJ2-7; 7 bases match TRBD1. J lost 0 bases, V lost 4 bases, and 3 bases had no gene match. The CDR3 spans 14 residues. Germline CDR1 MNHEY, CDR2 SMNVEV (reference sequence). Here the CDR3 DNA reads TGTGCCAGCAGTTGGGACAGAAGCTCCTACGAGCAGTACTTC. Translated, it gives CASSWDRSSYEQYF.

Worth noting for this clonotype: A read error may be the cause here, since a much bigger clone is one base away. The genes are TRBV18 and TRBJ1-4; no firm D call. Germline-derived CDR1 and CDR2 are KGHSH and LQKENI. This CDR3 comprises 16 residues. The CDR3 DNA sequence: TGTGCCAGCTCACTTAACCAGGCGGAGAGAATGGAAAAAATGTTTTTT. Translation gives CASSLNQAERMEKMFF.

The V gene is TRBV7-9, the J gene TRBJ1-1; D ambiguous. The germline V gene encodes CDR1 SEHNR and CDR2 FQNEAQ (reference sequence). The V end lost 1 base, the J end lost 8 bases, and 11 bases lay between the germline ends. This CDR3 region has 13 residues. The CDR3, as DNA: TGTGCCAGCAGCTTAGGGGGTTGGCCCGAAGCTTTCTTT. Encoded protein: CASSLGGWPEAFF.

This clonotype appeared a few times. This rearrangement joins TRBV10-3 to TRBJ2-3; 8 bases map to TRBD1. The V and J ends lost 6 bases and 0 bases, in that order; junction bases with no gene match: 5. The CDR3 is 15 amino acids. In germline, CDR1 is ENHRY, CDR2 SYGVKD. The CDR3 DNA follows: TGTGCCATCAGGGATGGACAGGGAAGCACAGATACGCAGTATTTT. Translated, it gives CAIRDGQGSTDTQYF.

This clonotype was observed a handful of times. This chain links TRBV7-9 with TRBJ2-3; the D gene is possibly TRBD2 (6 bases). CDR3 length: 16 amino acids. Trimming shortened V by 4 bases and J by 1 base, and 15 bases separated the two germline ends. The germline V gene encodes CDR1 SEHNR and CDR2 FQNEAQ (reference sequence). CDR3 protein: CASSSYRRERTDTQYF. The CDR3, as DNA: TGTGCCAGCAGCTCGTACAGACGGGAGCGCACAGATACGCAGTATTTT.

This rearrangement joins TRBV7-6 to TRBJ2-1; 10 bases line up with TRBD1. The CDR3 consists of 15 residues. Germline V lookup: CDR1 SGHVS, CDR2 FNYEAQ. Unmatched junction bases numbered 7, after V lost 6 bases and J lost 5 bases. The CDR3 DNA reads as TGTGCCAGCAGATCCGGGACAGGGGAGAACAATGAGCAGTTCTTC. Residues: CASRSGTGENNEQFF. The entire variable domain, with the rest obtained from reference TRBV7-6 and TRBJ2-1, is as follows: GAGVSQSPRYKVTKRGQDVALRCDPISGHVSLYWYRQALGQGPEFLTYFNYEAQQDKSGLPNDRFSAERPEGSISTLTIQRTEQRDSAMYRCASRSGTGENNEQFFGPGTRLTVL.

This chain links TRBV12-3 or TRBV12-4 with TRBJ2-1, with 12 bases lining up with TRBD2. The CDR3 spans 16 residues. The ends lost 2 bases at V and 8 bases at J; junction bases unmatched: 7. In DNA form, the CDR3 reads TGTGCCAGCAGTTTATTTTCTAGCGGGGGGGCACATGAGCAGTTCTTC. Translating it yields CASSLFSSGGAHEQFF.

This clonotype has a handful of counts. This chain uses TRBV7-9 with TRBJ1-5; 9 nucleotides agree with TRBD1. Germline-derived CDR1 and CDR2 are SEHNR and FQNEAQ (reference sequence). The CDR3 is made up of 19 amino acids. V was clipped by 4 bases and J by 0 bases; unmatched bases: 13. The CDR3 nucleotides are TGTGCCAGCAGCTCGGGAGGGACAGGGACCCTTTATAGCAATCAGCCCCAGCATTTT. Its translation is CASSSGGTGTLYSNQPQHF.

In its sample, this clonotype was seen many times. This chain uses TRBV19 with TRBJ2-5, with 10 bases that match TRBD1. The CDR3 covers 14 residues. Germline lookup yields CDR1 LNHDA and CDR2 SQIVND (reference sequence). After removal of 7 bases from V and 5 bases from J, the junction contained 7 bases not matched to a gene. The CDR3 region is CASKNKGQGETQYF. In DNA form, the CDR3 reads TGTGCCAGTAAGAATAAGGGACAGGGGGAGACCCAGTACTTC.

In this sample, this clonotype turned up a few times. V usage is TRBV18 and J usage is TRBJ2-5; the match to TRBD1 covers 7 bases. With V trimmed by 5 bases and J by 6 bases, 6 bases remained unmatched. The CDR3 consists of 13 residues. CDR1 and CDR2 from the germline V gene are KGHSH and LQKENI. The CDR3 loop is CASSVVDRQTQYF. CDR3 DNA sequence: TGTGCCAGCTCAGTCGTGGACAGGCAGACCCAGTACTTC. The complete variable domain, with remaining parts taken from reference TRBV18 and TRBJ2-5, reads NAGVMQNPRHLVRRRGQEARLRCSPMKGHSHVYWYRQLPEEGLKFMVYLQKENIIDESGMPKERFSAEFPKEGPSILRIQQVVRGDSAAYFCASSVVDRQTQYFGPGTRLLVL.

This clonotype was found many times. The gene calls are TRBV28 and TRBJ1-1; the D gene is possibly TRBD1 (5 bases). V was shortened by 6 bases and J by 3 bases, with 14 bases between the two germline ends. CDR3 length: 14 amino acids. Germline CDR1 and CDR2: MDHEN and SYDVKM. CDR3 sequence reads: CASSQFEGHTEAFF. The CDR3 nucleotides are TGTGCCAGCAGCCAGTTTGAGGGACACACTGAAGCTTTCTTT.